The TCR beta chain described here comes from a study of shared clonotypes between healthy human individuals. Trimming removed 8 bases at V and 3 bases at J, with 14 bases between. This CDR3 region has 13 residues. Germline loops: CDR1 SGHNT, CDR2 YYREEE (reference sequence). Method: immunoSEQ multiplex PCR; TCRdb's copy keeps in-frame clones and lacks some. The sample consists of about 2.3 million clones, about 90% of them appearing once. Study-wide results and limits: Among non-shared clonotypes, generation probabilities were lower than among those shared by all four donors.

To note about this clone: The target antigen is unknown.

The receptor comes from a man aged 18 to 29 in good health. Some clones in this sample may be carry-over from other donors' samples. The sequencing sample was made of naive CD4+ T cells from PBMCs. The sample's subset: CD45RA+ positively selected. V is TRBV5-4 and J is TRBJ2-5; TRBD1 is a possible D gene (7 bases). The CDR3 region has the DNA TGTGCCAGTAGACAGGGACTTAAAGAGACCCAGTACTTC. The encoded protein is CASRQGLKETQYF.